This record concerns one TCR beta chain sequence. The antigen is unknown. The CDR3 contains 15 residues. Germline CDR1 SGHVS, CDR2 FNYEAQ. The V gene lost 4 bases and the J gene lost 1 base, with 13 bases spanning the gap. This record comes from a study of cytomegalovirus exposure and HLA in healthy donors. Overall study findings and caveats: TCR association rates varied by HLA locus in a later analysis, with DRB1 highest and HLA-C lowest. When presence/absence was analysed, sequencing depth was taken to be roughly uniform across donors. Most CMV-associated TCR beta chains appeared HLA-restricted in a later analysis.

The PCR made use of 60 Vbeta and 13 Jbeta primers. The protocol was immunoSEQ multiplex PCR, while the TCRdb copy is restricted to in-frame clones and leaves out a portion. The data hold approximately 150,000 clones, with 68% observed a single time. The chain joins TRBV7-6 to TRBJ1-1; perhaps TRBD1 as D (5 bases). The sequence was obtained from a man aged 45-65 years in good health and CMV-seronegative. The sample taken for sequencing was PBMCs. This CDR3 is CASSYLGARNTEAFF. The CDR3 region has the DNA TGTGCCAGCAGCTACCTAGGGGCGAGGAACACTGAAGCTTTCTTT.